This T cell receptor beta chain originates from a study of T cell responses to AZD1222 COVID-19 vaccine. Study findings and constraints: Among spike-specific TCRs, nearly half reportedly target unmutated variant regions. Clonal diversity was possibly underestimated, and the donors were mostly white British, with more females. Seropositive AZD1222 recipients at baseline numbered only 6 or 7.

Details on this clone: Antigen unknown.

This table comes from immunoSEQ multiplex PCR, and its TCRdb copy is limited to in-frame clones, with some not included. Of about 110,000 clones in the sample, roughly nine tenths are singletons; the top ten hold around 3.3%. This CDR3 spans 13 amino acids. CDR1 is MNHNY, CDR2 SVGAGI, per germline (reference sequence). The ends were cut back, 4 bases at V and 7 bases at J, with 8 bases in the middle. The gene calls are TRBV6-6 and TRBJ1-6; D remains unclear. The sample in question was peripheral blood, obtained on day 0 of MenACWY control vaccination. This clonotype originated in an adult in good health. In nucleotides, the CDR3 is TGTGCCAGCAGTTCCCCCGAAAATTCACCCCTCCACTTT. Amino acids: CASSSPENSPLHF.